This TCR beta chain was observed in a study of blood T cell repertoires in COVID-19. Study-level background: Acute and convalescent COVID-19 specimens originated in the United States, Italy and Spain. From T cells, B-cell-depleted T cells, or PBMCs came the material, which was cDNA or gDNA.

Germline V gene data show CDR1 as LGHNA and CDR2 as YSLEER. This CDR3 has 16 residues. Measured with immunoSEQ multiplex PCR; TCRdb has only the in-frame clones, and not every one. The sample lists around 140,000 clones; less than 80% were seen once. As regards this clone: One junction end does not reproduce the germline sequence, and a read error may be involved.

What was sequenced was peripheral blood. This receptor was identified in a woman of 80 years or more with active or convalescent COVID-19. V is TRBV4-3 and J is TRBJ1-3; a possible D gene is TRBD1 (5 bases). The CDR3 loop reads CTSSQEVAGRGNTIYF. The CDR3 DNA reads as TGCACCAGCAGCCAAGAGGTCGCAGGGCGGGGGAACACCATATATTTT.